The 18 T cell receptor beta chains presented below share a single source sample, sequenced in a study of cytomegalovirus exposure and HLA in healthy donors (dated by TCRdb to about 2017). Libraries were constructed by the immunoSEQ multiplex PCR assay. TCRdb provides this immuneACCESS table in a form limited to in-frame rearrangements. Some clones are lacking; in checked studies, under half of them reflect an unresolved V gene, and why the rest are absent is not known. In all, the sample holds roughly 220,000 clones, and around 90% of those were seen once. The ten largest make up roughly 1% of the sample. Sequencing used PBMCs. The receptor source for this set is a woman aged 18 to 35 in good health and CMV-seronegative.

This chain links TRBV6-7 with TRBJ2-1; possible D gene TRBD2, 5 bases. TRBV6-7 is an ORF for which the function is uncertain. The CDR3 totals 20 residues. The V gene lost 4 bases and the J gene lost 1 base, with 26 bases spanning the gap. CDR3 nucleotide sequence: TGTGCCAGCAGTTGCCCATGGTCCCTCACCTCCACGGGGTCCTACAATGAGCAGTTCTTC. This sequence encodes CASSCPWSLTSTGSYNEQFF.

The chain carries TRBV7-2 and TRBJ2-3; 7 bases are a match to TRBD1. This CDR3 is 14 amino acids long. Trimming cost V 4 bases and J 6 bases; bases outside gene matches: 7. The V gene's germline CDR1 is SGHTA and CDR2 FQGNSA. CDR3 region: CASSYDRVEDTQYF. The CDR3 DNA reads as TGTGCCAGCAGCTACGACAGGGTAGAGGATACGCAGTATTTT.

The rearrangement uses TRBV30 and TRBJ1-1; tentatively, D is TRBD1 (5 bases). Trimming removed 4 bases from V and 7 bases from J, with 22 bases in between. Germline CDR1 GTSNPN, CDR2 SVGIG (reference sequence). This CDR3 has 15 residues. CDR3 sequence (DNA): TGTGCCTGGAAAGGCCGGGGGACGGGGATTCTTGAAGCTTTCTTT. It translates to CAWKGRGTGILEAFF.

This chain connects TRBV11-3 to TRBJ2-7, with D possibly matching TRBD1 (6 bases). V lost 1 base to trimming and J lost 5 bases, with 15 bases between them. Germline-derived CDR1 and CDR2 are SGHNT and YENEEA. The CDR3 has 15 amino acids. This chain's CDR3 is CASSLGGSRGNEQYF. Written as DNA, the CDR3 is TGTGCCAGCAGCTTAGGTGGATCGAGGGGGAACGAGCAGTACTTC.

The rearrangement joins TRBV7-9 to TRBJ2-2; D remains unclear. Per germline, CDR1 SEHNR and CDR2 FQNEAQ (reference sequence). The V gene lost 5 bases and the J gene lost 9 bases, with 13 bases spanning the gap. The CDR3 has 13 residues. In DNA form, the CDR3 reads TGTGCCAGCAGCGCAACAGAGCTCTGGGAGCTGTTTTTT. Amino acids: CASSATELWELFF.

The V and J genes are TRBV28 and TRBJ2-1; D not certain. CDR1 is MDHEN and CDR2 is SYDVKM in the germline V gene. The V gene lost 4 bases and the J gene lost 1 base, with 8 bases spanning the gap. This CDR3 contains 14 residues. The CDR3 DNA reads as TGTGCCAGCAGTTCCCTCGTTTCCTACAATGAGCAGTTCTTC. As protein: CASSSLVSYNEQFF.

This clone was detected once. The chain is built from TRBV27 and TRBJ1-1; TRBD1 agrees at 7 bases. The germline gives CDR1 MNHEY, CDR2 SMNVEV (reference sequence). The CDR3 runs to 16 residues. V lost 8 bases to trimming and J lost 4 bases; unmatched junction nucleotides: 16. The CDR3 protein is CASGLGRGRVGTEAFF. In DNA, the CDR3 is TGTGCCAGCGGCCTTGGTAGGGGGCGGGTGGGCACTGAAGCTTTCTTT.

The chain employs TRBV6-4 and TRBJ2-3; 10 bases agree with TRBD2. Trimming at V came to 5 bases and at J to 0 bases, leaving 5 bases not matched to a gene. The germline V gene has CDR1 MRHNA and CDR2 SNTAGT. There are 16 residues in the CDR3. The CDR3 nucleotides read TGTGCCAGCAGTCAACTAGCGGGGCCTAGCACAGATACGCAGTATTTT. Translating gives CASSQLAGPSTDTQYF.

CDR3 nucleotides: TGTGCCAGCAGAGCCTCGGGGAACCATGGCTACACCTTC. This encodes CASRASGNHGYTF. The chain employs TRBV4-2 and TRBJ1-2; D remains unclear. There are 13 residues in the CDR3. Germline loops: CDR1 LGHNA, CDR2 YNFKEQ. V was shortened by 6 bases and J by 6 bases, with 14 bases between the two germline ends.

J is TRBJ2-2 and V is TRBV29-1, with 8 bases lining up with TRBD1. Unmatched junction bases numbered 8, after V lost 7 bases and J lost 4 bases. The germline gives CDR1 SQVTM, CDR2 ANQGSEA. The CDR3 loop spans 14 amino acids. CDR3 protein: CSAPTGVGTGELFF. CDR3 nucleotides: TGCAGCGCCCCGACAGGGGTGGGCACCGGGGAGCTGTTTTTT.

Regarding this clone: With a far larger clone one base away, a read error is the likely cause. Other DNA variants within this sample encode the same CDR3. V gene TRBV4-1 combines with J gene TRBJ2-1; D might be TRBD2 (7 bases). The CDR3 is 16 amino acids. The germline gives CDR1 MGHRA, CDR2 YSYEKL. V was clipped by 0 bases and J by 7 bases, with 16 bases between them. The CDR3 protein is CASSQESGGGGNEQFF. The CDR3, as DNA: TGCGCCAGCAGCCAAGAATCCGGAGGGGGGGGGAATGAGCAGTTCTTC.

The J gene is TRBJ1-2, the V gene TRBV27, with 10 bases aligning to TRBD1. Germline lookup yields CDR1 MNHEY and CDR2 SMNVEV (reference sequence). The V segment lost 7 bases and the J segment 7 bases; nucleotides outside the gene matches: 9. The CDR3 loop spans 14 amino acids. CDR3 sequence (DNA): TGTGCCAGCAACCCGGGACAGGGGAACATTGGCTACACCTTC. This gives the protein CASNPGQGNIGYTF.

CDR3 DNA: TGCGCCAGCAGCCAAGTTTTGGGGGCCTCAATGAACACTGAAGCTTTCTTT. Its protein is CASSQVLGASMNTEAFF. This chain links TRBV4-1 with TRBJ1-1; D is possibly TRBD1 (6 bases). Germline CDR1 reads MGHRA; CDR2 reads YSYEKL. Trimming pared 1 base from V and 0 bases from J, leaving 15 bases between. There are 17 residues in the CDR3.

V usage is TRBV2 and J usage is TRBJ1-4; 8 nucleotides align to TRBD1. Looked up from germline, CDR1 is SNHLY and CDR2 is FYNNEI. The CDR3 consists of 14 residues. V shed 8 bases and J 8 bases; nucleotides not matched to a gene: 10. The CDR3 loop reads CASALDRVKEKLFF. CDR3 coding DNA: TGTGCCAGCGCCTTGGACAGGGTAAAAGAAAAACTGTTTTTT.

Points on this clone: A junction end diverges from the germline sequence, so it may reflect a read error. The chain has TRBV7-7 and TRBJ2-3; 12 nucleotides match TRBD2. The CDR3 extends over 19 amino acids. Germline loops: CDR1 SSHAT, CDR2 FNYEAQ (reference sequence). CDR3 DNA: TGTGCTAGCAGCTTAGCCCCGCCGGGACTAGCGGGCACCACGGGCACGCAGTATTTT. This gives the protein CASSLAPPGLAGTTGTQYF.

To note about this clone: One end of the junction fails to match germline, which may point to a read error. The chain uses TRBV2 and TRBJ1-1, with TRBD1 matching 12 bases. The CDR3 covers 14 residues. Germline CDR1 is SNHLY and CDR2 is FYNNEI. This CDR3 reads CASREGTGGLEAFF. For the CDR3, the DNA is TGTGCCAGCAGGGAAGGGACAGGGGGCCTAGAAGCTTTCTTT.

The chain employs TRBV19 and TRBJ1-1; possible D gene TRBD1, 6 bases. The germline V and J ends were trimmed by 4 bases and 5 bases, with 14 bases remaining between them. The CDR3 extends over 14 amino acids. Germline V gene data show CDR1 as LNHDA and CDR2 as SQIVND (reference sequence). The chain's CDR3 is CASSSQGSRTEAFF. CDR3 coding DNA: TGTGCCAGTAGTAGCCAGGGGAGCAGGACTGAAGCTTTCTTT.

This clone was counted a single time. The rearrangement joins TRBV5-6 to TRBJ2-3, with a tentative D call TRBD1 (6 bases). The V end lost 0 bases, the J end lost 2 bases, and 7 bases lay between the germline ends. Germline V gene data show CDR1 as SGHDT and CDR2 as YYEEEE. The CDR3 sequence is 14 residues long. CDR3 DNA: TGTGCCAGCAGCTTGGCAGGGGCCACAGATACGCAGTATTTT. It encodes CASSLAGATDTQYF.